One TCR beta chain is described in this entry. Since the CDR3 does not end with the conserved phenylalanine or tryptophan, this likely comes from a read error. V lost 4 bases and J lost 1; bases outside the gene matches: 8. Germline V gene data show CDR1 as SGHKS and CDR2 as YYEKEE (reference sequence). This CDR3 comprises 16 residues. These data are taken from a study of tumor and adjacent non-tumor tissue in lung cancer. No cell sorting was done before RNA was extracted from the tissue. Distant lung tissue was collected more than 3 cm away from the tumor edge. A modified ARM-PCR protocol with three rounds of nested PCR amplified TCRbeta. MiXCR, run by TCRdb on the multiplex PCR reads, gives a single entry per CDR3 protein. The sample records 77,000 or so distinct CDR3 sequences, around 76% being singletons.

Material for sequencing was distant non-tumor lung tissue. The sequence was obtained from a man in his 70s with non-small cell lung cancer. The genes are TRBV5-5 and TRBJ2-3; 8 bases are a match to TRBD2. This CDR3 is CASSLTRAGGTDTQYY. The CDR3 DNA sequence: TGTGCCAGCAGCCTGACCCGAGCGGGGGGCACAGATACGCAGTATTAT.